The T cell receptor beta chain under discussion was sequenced for a study of CD8 T cells in ankylosing spondylitis (dated by TCRdb to about 2017). A note on the overall study: The study set out to find disease-linked TCR variants by profiling T cell receptor beta repertoires in ankylosing spondylitis patients and healthy donors. Peripheral blood was sampled, and synovial fluid was additionally collected from ankylosing spondylitis patients. The whole study cohort included 108 healthy donors and 25 ankylosing spondylitis patients. General study outcomes and caveats: The disease-linked clones had a CD8+ phenotype and were found at relatively low frequencies in peripheral blood. Blood from ankylosing spondylitis patients appeared to be characterized by a TCR beta motif made up of under ten highly homologous amino acid variants. Some of the motif variants had been reported before in the synovial fluid and blood of reactive arthritis patients, a finding that suggests common disease-initiation mechanisms. The disease-linked clones were reported as significantly enriched in matched synovial fluid samples from ankylosing spondylitis patients.

These reads were obtained on an Illumina HiSeq 2500. Quantitative 5'-RACE with molecular barcodes was used to prepare TCR beta libraries. Per the authors' processing: A new computational method, built on a probabilistic model of VDJ rearrangement, was used to identify disease-linked TCR variants. TCRdb applied fastp at Q25 and MiXCR to the public reads, then kept only in-frame beta chains. Every entry covers one CDR3 protein and lists the most common genes and DNA from its rows. The V and J calls reflect TCRdb's pipeline rather than the authors' work. Here the sample has some 300,000 distinct CDR3 sequences; under 25% occur a single time. The ten largest clones capture 3.5% of the sample. CDR1 and CDR2 are read off the germline V gene (reference sequence) as SGHNT and YYREEE. The V end gives up 3 bases and the J end 0 bases, leaving 7 bases in the junction not matched to a gene. From its cysteine to its phenylalanine, the CDR3 spans 16 amino acids. CDR3 DNA is the only sequence kept; it has 48 bases, read in frame from the first base.

Details on this clonotype: Its antigen remains unidentified. Qualities for individual bases were not recorded, and no much larger clone is one base off.

The sample was blood, either unsorted or a sorted T cell fraction (not recorded which). The TCR sequence derives from a female donor with ankylosing spondylitis or in good health (not recorded which). The chain links TRBV5-4 with TRBJ2-3; TRBD1 lines up with 7 middle nucleotides. The DNA reads TGTGCCAGCAGCTGGGGCCGGGACAGAAGCACAGATACGCAGTATTTT. Protein translation: CASSWGRDRSTDTQYF.